Listed below are T cell receptor beta chains from one sample, sequenced in a study of blood T cell repertoires in COVID-19. The method was immunoSEQ multiplex PCR; TCRdb's version includes in-frame clones alone and lacks a portion of them. This sample carries approximately 180,000 clones, 88% of them seen once, and the ten largest clones take less than 5.5%. Sequenced material: peripheral blood. The receptor source for this set is a human donor in a cohort sampled during active COVID-19. CDR3s include the opening cysteine and the closing phenylalanine or tryptophan. The D gene is left open where the match is weak. Not every row has a clone size; where given, it reads once, few, many or a size class.

DNA,CDR3,J,D,size,V
TGTGCCAGCAGCCGACAGGGGAATTCACCCCTCCACTTT,CASSRQGNSPLHF,TRBJ1-6,TRBD1,.,TRBV25-1
TGTGCCAGTAGTATAATAAGAGGGGGCGGCCCAGAGGATCACAATGAGCAGTTCTTC,CASSIIRGGGPEDHNEQFF,TRBJ2-1,TRBD1,.,TRBV19
TGTGCCAGCAGCTTAGAAGCGGGAACGGGAGGGGAGCAGTACTTC,CASSLEAGTGGEQYF,TRBJ2-7,TRBD2,.,TRBV7-2
TGTGCCAGCAGACTCGGGACAGGGTTCACGTTC,CASRLGTGFTF,TRBJ2-7,TRBD1,many,TRBV28
TGTGCCAGCAGCAAATTCTCCGGACAGGGGGGGGCCTTCAATCAGCCCCAGCATTTT,CASSKFSGQGGAFNQPQHF,TRBJ1-5,.,once,TRBV21-1
TGTGCCAGCAGCTTGGGGCCAGCGGGATACCTAGATACGCAGTATTTT,CASSLGPAGYLDTQYF,TRBJ2-3,TRBD2,.,TRBV7-2
TGTGCCAGCAGCTTGCCGGGCGGGGGGGATGAGCAGTTCTTC,CASSLPGGGDEQFF,TRBJ2-1,TRBD2,.,TRBV5-4
TGTGCCTGGAGTAGAGAATCGCAGTACTTC,CAWSRESQYF,TRBJ2-7,.,.,TRBV30
TGTGCCAGCAGACAGGGATATGGCTACACCTTC,CASRQGYGYTF,TRBJ1-2,.,.,TRBV11-2
TGTGCCAGCAGTGAAGACATGGCTAGCGGGGGAAGGGACGGGGAGCTGTTTTTT,CASSEDMASGGRDGELFF,TRBJ2-2,TRBD2,.,TRBV2
TGTGCCAGCAGAGAGACAGGGACTTACTATGGCTACACCTTC,CASRETGTYYGYTF,TRBJ1-2,TRBD1,once,TRBV6-5
TGTGCCAGCAGGGGACTTTATAATTCACCCCTCCACTTT,CASRGLYNSPLHF,TRBJ1-6,.,.,TRBV27
TGCGCCAACCATGGGGGCTTCTACGAGCAGTACTTC,CANHGGFYEQYF,TRBJ2-7,.,.,TRBV10-1
TGTGCCAGCAGCAGGGTTGGACAGGGAGGTCCCAAAAACATTCAGTACTTC,CASSRVGQGGPKNIQYF,TRBJ2-4,.,.,TRBV21-1
TGTGCCAGCAGCGGGACAGGGCATGGCTACACCTTC,CASSGTGHGYTF,TRBJ1-2,TRBD1,.,TRBV12-3/TRBV12-4
TGTGCCAGTAGTGGGGACAGGTACACAGATACGCAGTATTTT,CASSGDRYTDTQYF,TRBJ2-3,TRBD1,.,TRBV19
TGTGCCAGCAGCCGCCGAGGCAGGGGCGATCAGCCCCAGCATTTT,CASSRRGRGDQPQHF,TRBJ1-5,.,.,TRBV2
TGCGCCAGCAGTGGATCGGTGTCCTCTGGAAACACCATATATTTT,CASSGSVSSGNTIYF,TRBJ1-3,.,.,TRBV10-2
TGTGCCAGCAGCTTGGAGGACAGTTTACCGAACACTGAAGCTTTCTTT,CASSLEDSLPNTEAFF,TRBJ1-1,.,.,TRBV5-4
TGTGCCAGCAGCTTAGTACCAACTCGAAACACCATATATTTT,CASSLVPTRNTIYF,TRBJ1-3,.,.,TRBV7-2
TGTGCCAGCAGCCTCGGCGGGGAGGCTAATGAAAAACTGTTTTTT,CASSLGGEANEKLFF,TRBJ1-4,.,.,TRBV5-4
TGTGCCAGCAGCTTAGATACGGGGACAGGGGCAGGAAACACCATATATTTT,CASSLDTGTGAGNTIYF,TRBJ1-3,TRBD1,few,TRBV7-2
TGTGCCAGCAGCCTCTATGAGACCCAGTACTTC,CASSLYETQYF,TRBJ2-5,.,.,TRBV3-1/TRBV3-2